This T cell receptor beta chain was observed in a study of T cells in Graves' hyperthyroidism and ophthalmopathy (dated by TCRdb to the late 2010s). With respect to the entire study: Peripheral blood was collected at initial diagnosis, before any treatment. The roughly 91 discovery patients were randomly divided into training and test sets at a 7:3 ratio. To identify distinguishing TCR V-J signatures, a discovery cohort of roughly 100 patients was used, comprising under 45 with Graves' ophthalmopathy and about 59 with stable Graves' hyperthyroidism. Once sampling was done, hyperthyroidism patients were given methimazole at a starting dose of 30 mg daily, whereas ophthalmopathy patients were given high-dose intravenous methylprednisolone. According to the paper, TCR Vbeta CDR3 sequencing was carried out on 135 peripheral blood samples, which came from more than 40 ophthalmopathy, roughly 75 hyperthyroidism and roughly 17 progressor patients. Whether ophthalmopathy could be predicted prospectively was tested in an independent validation cohort made up of some 20 hyperthyroidism patients plus 17 patients who later progressed to ophthalmopathy. In roughly six Graves' hyperthyroidism patients, the study also compared T-cell repertoires from thyroid tissue with T-cell repertoires from blood. The full study reports these points: In validation, the model predicted progression to ophthalmopathy with about 71% sensitivity and over 72% specificity, a median of about six months before onset. No statistical method was used to set the sample size in advance, and investigators knew the group allocation. A model built on a 13 V-J signature distinguished ophthalmopathy from stable hyperthyroidism, reaching roughly 88% sensitivity and 81.08% specificity in cross-validation and 80%/75% in testing. Blood samples also contained most of the expanded thyroid clonotypes (frequency above 0.001), which suggests that blood repertoires may reflect thyroid immune responses.

Reading from cysteine to phenylalanine, the CDR3 counts 14 amino acids. Kept here is only the CDR3 DNA, which spans 42 bases and is read in frame from base 1. Reading the germline V gene gives CDR1 MDHEN and CDR2 SYDVKM. V and J are trimmed by 1 base and 7 bases, and the gene matches miss 3 bases of the junction. Stable Graves' hyperthyroidism was defined as no progression to ophthalmopathy during 18 months of follow-up. Hyperthyroidism patients were newly diagnosed, with disease duration under 2 months, and aged 18 to 65 years. The study excluded patients with uncontrolled infections, other autoimmune diseases, pregnancy or lactation. Diagnoses relied on clinical symptoms, serum thyroxine and TRAb, thyroid ultrasound and orbital computed tomography. Ficoll-Paque density gradient centrifugation was used to isolate PBMCs from approximately 11 ml of fresh peripheral blood. Trizol reagent was used to extract total RNA, and RNA quality was then checked on an Agilent 2100 Bioanalyzer.

The TCR beta CDR3 regions were amplified from RNA transcripts. For the first round of RT-PCR on the TCR CDR3, the HTBI primer set was used together with the Qiagen OneStep RT-PCR kit. The libraries were constructed in a second round of multiplex PCR and then size-selected and purified. Sequencing of the libraries was done on an Illumina HiSeq2000 using paired-end 100 bp reads. The authors processed their data as follows. Raw data were processed with SOAPnuke, discarding reads with adapters, uncalled bases, mean Phred below 15, or no exact constant-primer or identifier match. High-quality paired reads were merged with COPE v1.2.5, and unique nucleotide sequences were defined as clonotypes. Clonotypes were aligned to IMGT TRBV, TRBD and TRBJ reference segments using MiTCR v1.1. Analysis was restricted to V-J combinations with a frequency above 0.0001, which covered roughly 99% of repertoires. The TCS score was defined as F50 (clonal expansion) divided by E x V (chaos), with BLOSUM62-based TCRdist calculated between CDR3 peptides within each V-J. Welch's t-statistics and random forest reduced around 520 V-J features to 10 to 15, which were used in a naive Bayes classifier (R e1071). The raw public reads went through TCRdb reprocessing: fastp at Q25, MiXCR clone calling, in-frame beta chains kept. Rows merge per CDR3 protein into single entries with the most common DNA and genes. What appears here as the V and J calls and clone size reflects TCRdb's work, not the paper's. The sample table records about 690,000 distinct CDR3 sequences; about 18% of these occur just once. About a sixth of the sample is in the top ten clones.

This clonotype was counted at least ten times. Its antigen target is currently unknown. The input lacks base qualities; no much larger clone sits a single base away. The rearrangement combines TRBV28 with TRBJ2-1; 8 central bases correspond to TRBD2. Sequencing was done on a sample of blood. The clonotype comes from a man between 50 and 59 years old with Graves' hyperthyroidism. The DNA sequence is as follows: TGTGCCAGCAGTTTATTCTCGGGGGGGAATGAGCAGTTCTTC. Translated, it reads CASSLFSGGNEQFF.